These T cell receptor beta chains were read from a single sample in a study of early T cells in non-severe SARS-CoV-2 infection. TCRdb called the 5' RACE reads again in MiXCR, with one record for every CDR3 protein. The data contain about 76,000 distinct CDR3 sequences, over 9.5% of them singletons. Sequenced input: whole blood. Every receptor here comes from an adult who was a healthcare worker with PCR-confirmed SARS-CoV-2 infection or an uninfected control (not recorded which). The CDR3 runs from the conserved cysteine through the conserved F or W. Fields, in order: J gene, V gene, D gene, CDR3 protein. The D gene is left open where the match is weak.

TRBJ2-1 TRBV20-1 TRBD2 CSARSSSGSSYNEQFF
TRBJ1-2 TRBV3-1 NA CASSPVDSPLGYGYTF
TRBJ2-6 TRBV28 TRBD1 CATLEVDRGRVGVAGANVLTF
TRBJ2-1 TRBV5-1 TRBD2 CVSRGTSGPYNEQFF
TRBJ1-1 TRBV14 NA CASSQDDGQINTEAFF
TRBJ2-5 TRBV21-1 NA CASSNWAGIQETQYF
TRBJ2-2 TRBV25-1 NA CASGGLFTGELFF
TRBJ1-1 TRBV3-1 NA CASRIDMESVNTEAFF
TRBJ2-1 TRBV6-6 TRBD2 CASSPTRTSGRISEQFF
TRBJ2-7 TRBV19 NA CASSRARVGLTYEQYF
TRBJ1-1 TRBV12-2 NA CASRFQGDTEAFF
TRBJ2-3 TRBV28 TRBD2 CASSFMAGVGDTQYF
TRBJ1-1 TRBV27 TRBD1 CASSPGQGWTEAFF
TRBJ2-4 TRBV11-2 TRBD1 CASSPTGIGKNIQYF
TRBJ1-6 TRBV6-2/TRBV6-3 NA CASSPPSSPLHF
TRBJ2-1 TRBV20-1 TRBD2 CSATDPASGNNEQFF
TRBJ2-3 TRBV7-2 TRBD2 CASSLDRLAVSTDTQYF
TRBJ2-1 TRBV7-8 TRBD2 CASSTSGYNEQFF
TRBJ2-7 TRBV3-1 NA CASSRPGEQYF
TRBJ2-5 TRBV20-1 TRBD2 CSARVRLAGGVVETQYF
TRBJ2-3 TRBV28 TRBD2 CASSVPPSGRLTDTQYF
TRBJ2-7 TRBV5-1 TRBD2 CASSFLAGSSYEQYF
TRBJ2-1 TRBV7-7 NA CASSLYEGGEQFF
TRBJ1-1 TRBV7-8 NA CASSSTQGRTEAFF
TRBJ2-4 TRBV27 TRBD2 CASSLAGGINIQYF
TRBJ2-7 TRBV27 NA CASSPRDKGEYEQYF
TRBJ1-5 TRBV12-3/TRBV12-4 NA CASSDSLNQPQHF
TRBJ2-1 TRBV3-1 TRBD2 CASSLHIGLAGSSSYNEQFF
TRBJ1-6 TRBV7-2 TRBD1 CASSQGGQGSPPLHF
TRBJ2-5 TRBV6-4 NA CASSEGRGETQYF
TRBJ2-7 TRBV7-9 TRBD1 CASSPRDSRHSYEQYF
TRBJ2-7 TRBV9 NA CASSPSTGDGYEQYF
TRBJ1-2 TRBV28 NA CASSLDRFDGYTF
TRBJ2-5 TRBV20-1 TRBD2 CSASYSSGEKTQYF
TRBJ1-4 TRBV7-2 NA CASSSGQLSNEKLFF
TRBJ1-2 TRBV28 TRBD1 CASSRGQGARGYTF
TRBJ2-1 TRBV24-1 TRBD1 CATSDPRQGTSNEQFF
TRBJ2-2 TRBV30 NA CAWSRSSAGTGELFF
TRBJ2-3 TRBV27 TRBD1 CASSFTGDADTQYF
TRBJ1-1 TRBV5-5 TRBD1 CASSLGPTGDTEAFF
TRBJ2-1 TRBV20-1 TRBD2 CVGRERDNEQFF
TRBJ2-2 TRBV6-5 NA CASSYSSPGELFF
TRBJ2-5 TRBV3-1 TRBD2 CASSQSESLAGEETQYF
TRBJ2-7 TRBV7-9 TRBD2 CASREGLEYEQYF
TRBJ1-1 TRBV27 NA CASSSRGAGLNTEAFF